A single TCR beta chain is shown here with its context. Membership in each cohort depended on participant-reported clinical history. This table comes from immunoSEQ multiplex PCR, and its TCRdb copy is limited to in-frame clones, with some not included. The table shows more than 300,000 clones, with 80% to 90% occurring only once. These data are taken from a study of blood T cell repertoires in COVID-19. V was clipped by 4 bases and J by 3 bases; unmatched bases: 2. The germline V gene has CDR1 LNHDA and CDR2 SQIVND (reference sequence). This CDR3 region has 13 residues. Source material: PBMCs or T cells enriched from blood (not recorded which). The rearrangement joins TRBV19 to TRBJ2-5; 7 bases line up with TRBD2. The clonotype was recovered from a man aged 40-50 years in a cohort exposed to, infected with or recovered from COVID-19 (not recorded which). The CDR3 region has the DNA TGTGCCAGTAGTAATCTAGCGGAAGAGACCCAGTACTTC. Translation: CASSNLAEETQYF.